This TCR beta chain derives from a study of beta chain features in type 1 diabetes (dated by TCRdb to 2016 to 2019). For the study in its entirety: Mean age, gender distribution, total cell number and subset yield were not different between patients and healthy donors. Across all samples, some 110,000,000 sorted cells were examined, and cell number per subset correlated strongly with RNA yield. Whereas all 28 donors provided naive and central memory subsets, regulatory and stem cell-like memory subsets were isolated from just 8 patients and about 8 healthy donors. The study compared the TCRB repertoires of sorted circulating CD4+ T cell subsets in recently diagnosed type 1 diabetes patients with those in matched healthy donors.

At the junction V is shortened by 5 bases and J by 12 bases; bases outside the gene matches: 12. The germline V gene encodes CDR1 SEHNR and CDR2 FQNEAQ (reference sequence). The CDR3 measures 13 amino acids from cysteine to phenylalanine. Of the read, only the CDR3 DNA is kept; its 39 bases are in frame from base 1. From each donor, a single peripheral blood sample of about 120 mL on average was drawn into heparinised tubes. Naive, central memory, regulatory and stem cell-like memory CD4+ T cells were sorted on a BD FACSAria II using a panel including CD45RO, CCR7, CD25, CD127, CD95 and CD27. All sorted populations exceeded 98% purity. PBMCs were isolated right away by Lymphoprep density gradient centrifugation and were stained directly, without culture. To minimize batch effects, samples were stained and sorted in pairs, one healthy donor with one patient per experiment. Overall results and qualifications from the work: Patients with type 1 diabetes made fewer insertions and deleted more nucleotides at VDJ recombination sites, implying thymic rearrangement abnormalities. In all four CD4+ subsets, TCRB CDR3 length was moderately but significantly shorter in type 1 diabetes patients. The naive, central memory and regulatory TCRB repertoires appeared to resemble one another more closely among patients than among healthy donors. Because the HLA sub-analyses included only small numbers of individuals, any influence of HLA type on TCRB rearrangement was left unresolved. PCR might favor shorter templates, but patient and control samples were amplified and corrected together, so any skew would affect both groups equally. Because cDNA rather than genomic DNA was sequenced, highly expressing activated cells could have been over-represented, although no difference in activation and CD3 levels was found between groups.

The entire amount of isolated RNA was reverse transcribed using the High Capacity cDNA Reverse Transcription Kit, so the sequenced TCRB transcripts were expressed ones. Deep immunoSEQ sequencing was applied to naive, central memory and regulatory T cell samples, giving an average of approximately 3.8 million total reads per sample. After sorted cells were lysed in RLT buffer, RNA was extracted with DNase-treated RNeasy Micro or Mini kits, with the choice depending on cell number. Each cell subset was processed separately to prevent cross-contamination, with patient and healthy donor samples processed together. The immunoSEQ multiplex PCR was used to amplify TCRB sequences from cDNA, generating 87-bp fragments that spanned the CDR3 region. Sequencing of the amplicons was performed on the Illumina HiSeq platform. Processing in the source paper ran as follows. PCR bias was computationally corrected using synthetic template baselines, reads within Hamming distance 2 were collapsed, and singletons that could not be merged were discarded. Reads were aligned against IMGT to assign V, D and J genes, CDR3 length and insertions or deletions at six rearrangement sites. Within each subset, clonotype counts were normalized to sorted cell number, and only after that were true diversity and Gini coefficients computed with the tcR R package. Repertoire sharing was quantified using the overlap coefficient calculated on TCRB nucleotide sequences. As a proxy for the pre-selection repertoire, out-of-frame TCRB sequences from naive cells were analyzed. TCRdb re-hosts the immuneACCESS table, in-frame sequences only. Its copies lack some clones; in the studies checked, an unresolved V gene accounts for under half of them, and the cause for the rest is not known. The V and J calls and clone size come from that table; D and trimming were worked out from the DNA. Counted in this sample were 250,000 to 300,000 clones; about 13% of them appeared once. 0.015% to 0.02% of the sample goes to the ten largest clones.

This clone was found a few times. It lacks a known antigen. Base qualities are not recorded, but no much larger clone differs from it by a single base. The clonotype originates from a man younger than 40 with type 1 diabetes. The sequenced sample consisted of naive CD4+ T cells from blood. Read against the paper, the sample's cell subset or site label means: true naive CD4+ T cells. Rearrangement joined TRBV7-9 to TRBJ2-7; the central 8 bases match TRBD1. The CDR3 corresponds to CASSNPGQALSYF. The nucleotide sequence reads TGTGCCAGCAGCAATCCGGGACAGGCACTCTCGTACTTC.